This T cell receptor beta chain was recovered during a study of blood T cells in healthy people across ages. General study findings and limits: Both naive CD4+ cell counts and diversity were greater in long-lived donors than in aged donors. Estimates drawn from one million T cells were deemed to understate diversity.

A J-beta primer mix and a sample-barcoded 5' primer were used in a second PCR of roughly 6 to 11 cycles. TCRdb re-derived calls from the 5' RACE reads in MiXCR, one entry per CDR3 protein. The repertoire holds 1.5 million to 2 million distinct CDR3 sequences, with almost 35% as singletons. This clonotype was seen repeatedly, ten times or more. Its antigen is still unknown. Germline loops: CDR1 SGHTA, CDR2 FQGNSA. J was trimmed by 2 bases and V by 2 bases; bases with no gene match: 2. The CDR3 runs 17 residues. The sequencing input was blood. J is TRBJ2-6 and V is TRBV7-2; 11 positions agree with TRBD1. The source is a woman in her 30s in good health. The CDR3 loop is CASSLWGQGAGANVLTF. CDR3 coding DNA: TGTGCCAGCAGCTTATGGGGACAGGGGGCTGGGGCCAACGTCCTGACTTTC.